Given below is one T cell receptor (beta chain) in context. The data stem from a study of blood T cell repertoires in COVID-19. Turning to the study itself: Sources were T cells, B-cell-depleted T cells, or PBMCs; the material itself was cDNA or gDNA.

The data were produced by immunoSEQ multiplex PCR, yet TCRdb's version contains in-frame clones alone and is incomplete. This table holds about 60,000 clones, 55% to 75% found once. The CDR3 has 15 amino acids. The ends lost 0 bases at V and 3 bases at J; junction bases unmatched: 5. CDR1 and CDR2 from the germline V gene are SGHVS and FNYEAQ. V usage is TRBV7-6 and J usage is TRBJ2-7; 7 bases align to TRBD1. The sample consisted of peripheral blood. The clonotype was recovered from a woman in her seventies with COVID-19, enrolled during active disease. The DNA of the CDR3 is TGTGCCAGCAGCTTAGCGAAGGACAGGTACTACGAGCAGTACTTC. It specifies CASSLAKDRYYEQYF.